Sequencing of this T cell receptor beta chain was carried out in a study of blood T cell repertoires in COVID-19. Study-wide background: Samples taken during acute and convalescent COVID-19 were collected in the United States, Italy and Spain. Sample material is recorded as cDNA or gDNA derived from T cells, B-cell-depleted T cells, or PBMCs.

As originally analysed: Reference gene primers were amplified, and this amplification served to estimate nucleated cell counts. Sequencing used immunoSEQ multiplex PCR; TCRdb keeps in-frame clones, though not all of them. That table is the source of V, J and clone size, and D and trimming were worked out from the DNA. The sample holds a few hundred thousand clones, 88% seen once. The germline CDR1 and CDR2 sequences are SEHNR and FQNEAQ (reference sequence). V shed 5 bases, J shed 2 bases, and the junction held 5 bases outside the gene matches. This CDR3 contains 16 residues. This receptor was identified in a man older than 75 with acute or convalescent COVID-19. The chain recombines TRBV7-9 with TRBJ2-3; TRBD2 agrees at 12 bases. Sequenced: peripheral blood. This CDR3 is CASSALAGGPTDTQYF. CDR3 DNA sequence: TGTGCCAGCAGCGCTCTAGCGGGAGGGCCCACAGATACGCAGTATTTT.